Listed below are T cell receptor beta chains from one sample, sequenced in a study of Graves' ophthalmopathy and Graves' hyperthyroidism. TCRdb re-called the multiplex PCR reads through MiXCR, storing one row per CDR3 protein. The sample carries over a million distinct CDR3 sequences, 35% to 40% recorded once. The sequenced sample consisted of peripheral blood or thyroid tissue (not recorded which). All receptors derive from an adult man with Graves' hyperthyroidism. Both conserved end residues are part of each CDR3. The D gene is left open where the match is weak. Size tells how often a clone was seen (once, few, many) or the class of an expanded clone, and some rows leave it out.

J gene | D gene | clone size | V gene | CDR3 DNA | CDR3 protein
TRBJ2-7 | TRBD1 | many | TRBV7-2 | TGTGCCAGCAGCTTAGGACAGGGGATGATGTACGAGCAGTACTTC | CASSLGQGMMYEQYF
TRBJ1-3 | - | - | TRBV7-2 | TGTGCCAGCAGCCGTTATCTGAACACCATATATTTT | CASSRYLNTIYF
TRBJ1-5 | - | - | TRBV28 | TGTGCCAGCAGGGGACGGTACAATCAGCCCCAGCATTTT | CASRGRYNQPQHF
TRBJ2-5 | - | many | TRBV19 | TGTGCCAGTAGTCCACCCGGGCGCCAAGAGACCCAGTACTTC | CASSPPGRQETQYF
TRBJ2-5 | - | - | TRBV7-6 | TGTGCCAGCTCACCTCGCAGTACGTGGACCCAGTACTTC | CASSPRSTWTQYF
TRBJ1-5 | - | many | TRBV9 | TGTGCCAGCAGCGTAGGGTGCACAAACTTAGGATATAGCAATCAGCCCCAGCATTTT | CASSVGCTNLGYSNQPQHF
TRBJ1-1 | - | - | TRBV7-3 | TGTGCCAGCAGCTTAAGTCAGGGAGGAGACACTGAAGCTTTCTTT | CASSLSQGGDTEAFF
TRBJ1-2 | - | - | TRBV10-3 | TGTGCCAGCAGTGAAGCGCAGGGTGCTTGGGGCTACACCTTC | CASSEAQGAWGYTF
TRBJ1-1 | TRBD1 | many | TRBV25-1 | TGTGCCAGCAGTGAATACCGGGACAGGGGCACTGAAGCTTTCTTT | CASSEYRDRGTEAFF
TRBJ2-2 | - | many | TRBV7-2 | TGTGCCAGCAGCTTATCCGGGGTTGGAACCGGGGAGCTGTTTTTT | CASSLSGVGTGELFF
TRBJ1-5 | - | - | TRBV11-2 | TGTGCCAGCAGTTTCATCGGACCCCGATTCGTCCAGCATTTT | CASSFIGPRFVQHF
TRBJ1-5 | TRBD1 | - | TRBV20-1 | TGCAGTGCTCTGGCGGACAGGGGTAATTATCAGCCCCAGCATTTT | CSALADRGNYQPQHF
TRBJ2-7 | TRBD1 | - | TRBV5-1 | TGCGCCAGCAGCGTACAGGGGGCGGTATCCTACGAGCAGTACTTC | CASSVQGAVSYEQYF
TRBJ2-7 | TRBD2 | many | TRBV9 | TGTGCCAGCAGCCCAGGACTAGCGGACTACGAGCAGTACTTC | CASSPGLADYEQYF
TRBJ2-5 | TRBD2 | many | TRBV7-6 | TGTGCCAGCAGCCACACCTCCCGACTAGCGGGAATAGAGACCCAGTACTTC | CASSHTSRLAGIETQYF
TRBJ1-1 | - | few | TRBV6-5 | TGTGCCAGCAGTGGCAACGGCCTTATTTTGAACACTGAAGCTTTCTTT | CASSGNGLILNTEAFF
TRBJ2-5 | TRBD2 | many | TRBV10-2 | TGCGCCAGCAGCCCGACTAGCGGGGTTCAAGAGACCCAGTACTTC | CASSPTSGVQETQYF
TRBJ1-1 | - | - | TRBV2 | TGTGCCGGCAGTGAACTGGCAGGGAACGCTGAAGCTTTCTTT | CAGSELAGNAEAFF